These 13 T cell receptor beta chains share one sample of origin, sequenced in a study of STAT5B mutations in CD4+ large granular lymphocyte leukemia. Some clones are missing from TCRdb's copy, which holds only in-frame ones; the method was immunoSEQ multiplex PCR. The repertoire holds 30,000 to 40,000 clones, with 70% to 90% as singletons. Material: CD4+ T cells from blood buffy coats. All receptors come from a human donor in good health.

The gene calls are TRBV19 and TRBJ1-1; TRBD1 agrees at 7 bases. CDR3 length: 15 residues. Trimming removed 5 bases from V and 0 bases from J; junction bases left unmatched: 6. Germline V lookup: CDR1 LNHDA, CDR2 SQIVND (reference sequence). CDR3 bases: TGTGCCAGTAGTTTGTATACAGGGGTGAACACTGAAGCTTTCTTT. Its protein product is CASSLYTGVNTEAFF.

The chain carries TRBV6-5 and TRBJ2-3; D is undetermined. The CDR3 runs to 16 residues. Trimming stripped 0 bases from V and 0 bases from J, with 10 bases between. From germline, CDR1 is MNHEY and CDR2 SVGAGI. This CDR3 is CASSYSAGTSTDTQYF. The CDR3 DNA is TGTGCCAGCAGTTACTCGGCAGGTACTAGCACAGATACGCAGTATTTT.

The chain couples TRBV7-2 to TRBJ2-7, with 8 bases that match TRBD1. The germline V gene has CDR1 SGHTA and CDR2 FQGNSA. J was trimmed by 3 bases and V by 2 bases; bases with no gene match: 9. The CDR3 sequence is 16 residues long. CDR3 sequence (DNA): TGTGCCAGCAGCTTAATGTCCACAGGGGGTCTCTACGAGCAGTACTTC. It is translated as CASSLMSTGGLYEQYF.

This rearrangement joins TRBV5-4 to TRBJ2-1; 7 bases agree with TRBD2. J lost 0 bases, V lost 3 bases, and 3 bases had no gene match. There are 15 residues in the CDR3. Germline CDR1 and CDR2: SGHNT and YYREEE (reference sequence). The CDR3 loop reads CASSSQRGSYNEQFF. For the CDR3, the DNA is TGTGCCAGCAGCTCACAGCGGGGCTCCTACAATGAGCAGTTCTTC.

The CDR3: CASTLLGNTEAFF. The CDR3 DNA reads as TGTGCCAGCACCCTCTTGGGGAACACTGAAGCTTTCTTT. This chain uses TRBV5-5 with TRBJ1-1; D call uncertain. Germline V gene lookup returns CDR1 SGHKS and CDR2 YYEKEE (reference sequence). The CDR3 covers 13 residues. Trimming took off 6 bases at V and 1 base at J, with 10 bases between the two ends.

This rearrangement joins TRBV19 to TRBJ2-4; the D gene is possibly TRBD2 (6 bases). Germline-derived CDR1 and CDR2 are LNHDA and SQIVND (reference sequence). The CDR3 loop spans 18 amino acids. Trimming stripped 4 bases from V and 0 bases from J, with 19 bases between. DNA of the CDR3: TGTGCCAGTAGTAAGGGGATTCCGGAGGGATCAGCCAAAAACATTCAGTACTTC. Translation gives CASSKGIPEGSAKNIQYF.

This clone was detected a few times. The chain recombines TRBV19 with TRBJ1-5; D gene ambiguous. V was shortened by 7 bases and J by 0 bases, with 10 bases between the two germline ends. Germline lookup yields CDR1 LNHDA and CDR2 SQIVND (reference sequence). The CDR3 extends over 14 amino acids. The CDR3 region is CASIPGGSNQPQHF. In DNA, the CDR3 is TGTGCCAGTATCCCTGGCGGTAGCAATCAGCCCCAGCATTTT.

This clone was detected only a few times. The gene calls are TRBV19 and TRBJ1-4, with 8 bases that match TRBD1. The J segment lost 4 bases and the V segment lost 8 bases, leaving 6 bases of the junction unmatched. This CDR3 is 14 amino acids long. Germline-derived CDR1 and CDR2 are LNHDA and SQIVND (reference sequence). For the CDR3, the DNA is TGTGCCAGTTTACCGGGACAGGATAATGAAAAACTGTTTTTT. As protein: CASLPGQDNEKLFF.

The rearrangement joins TRBV10-3 to TRBJ1-5, with a tentative D call TRBD1 (5 bases). CDR1 is ENHRY, CDR2 SYGVKD, per germline. This CDR3 is 13 amino acids long. The ends were cut back, 3 bases at V and 7 bases at J, with 10 bases in the middle. CDR3 region: CAISDSGGQPQHF. In DNA, the CDR3 is TGTGCCATCAGTGATTCGGGGGGACAGCCCCAGCATTTT.

The chain uses TRBV27 and TRBJ1-4; tentative D call: TRBD1 (6 bases). This CDR3 contains 14 residues. Trimming left V 3 bases short and J 7 bases short, with 12 bases between. Germline V CDR1 and CDR2: MNHEY, SMNVEV (reference sequence). In DNA form, the CDR3 reads TGTGCCAGCAGTTTTAGGGGGAGAGGTGAAAAACTGTTTTTT. The encoded protein is CASSFRGRGEKLFF. Full variable domain (rest looked up from reference TRBV27 and TRBJ1-4): EAQVTQNPRYLITVTGKKLTVTCSQNMNHEYMSWYRQDPGLGLRQIYYSMNVEVTDKGDVPEGYKVSRKEKRNFPLILESPSPNQTSLYFCASSFRGRGEKLFFGSGTQLSVL.

V gene TRBV2 combines with J gene TRBJ2-1, with 13 bases fitting TRBD2. Losses at the gene ends were 5 bases for V and 8 bases for J; bases not matched to a gene: 6. CDR1 and CDR2 (germline): SNHLY, FYNNEI. This CDR3 region has 15 residues. In nucleotides, the CDR3 is TGTGCCAGCAGTACGGGACTAGCGGGACTCGATGAGCAGTTCTTC. This gives the protein CASSTGLAGLDEQFF.

This clone was recorded only once. V is TRBV5-1 and J is TRBJ2-5; 11 bases fit TRBD2. This CDR3 is 15 amino acids long. Germline V gene sequence: CDR1 SGHRS, CDR2 YFSETQ. The V gene end was trimmed by 3 bases and the J gene end by 1 base; junction bases not matched to a gene: 2. Here the CDR3 DNA reads TGCGCCAGCAGCTACGGGACTAGCGGCCAAGAGACCCAGTACTTC. Translated: CASSYGTSGQETQYF.

The chain employs TRBV30 and TRBJ1-1; D gene uncertain. The V gene lost 0 bases and the J gene lost 4 bases, with 12 bases spanning the gap. CDR1 GTSNPN and CDR2 SVGIG come from the germline V gene (reference sequence). There are 14 residues in the CDR3. As DNA, the CDR3 is TGTGCCTGGAGTGTACCCAGGAGAGGCACTGAAGCTTTCTTT. The encoded protein is CAWSVPRRGTEAFF.